These 20 T cell receptor beta chains originate from one sample sequenced in a study of blood T cell repertoires in COVID-19. Sequencing was performed with immunoSEQ multiplex PCR; in TCRdb, only in-frame clones are kept and a portion is missing. Of under 300,000 clones in the sample, approximately 80% were seen once. The material sequenced was peripheral blood. The receptors originated from a woman older than 75 with acute or convalescent COVID-19.

This clone turned up a few times. The rearrangement uses TRBV12-5 and TRBJ2-7, with 7 bases matching TRBD1. In germline, CDR1 is LGHNT, CDR2 FRNRAP. V was clipped by 5 bases and J by 2 bases; unmatched bases: 6. This CDR3 has 14 residues. CDR3 loop: CASGRGQVPYEQYF. The CDR3 DNA reads as TGTGCTAGTGGTCGCGGACAGGTCCCCTACGAGCAGTACTTC.

The V gene is TRBV6-5, the J gene TRBJ1-1; the match to TRBD1 covers 7 bases. This CDR3 is 14 amino acids long. Germline V gene lookup returns CDR1 MNHEY and CDR2 SVGAGI. V trimming: 5 bases; J trimming: 8 bases; junction bases outside the gene matches: 11. The CDR3 nucleotides are TGTGCCAGCAGTACCAAGGGGGCGAGTAGGGAAGCTTTCTTT. Its translation: CASSTKGASREAFF.

The chain recombines TRBV27 with TRBJ1-2; 8 nucleotides line up with TRBD1. Germline trimming cut 6 bases from V and 8 bases from J; bases unmatched to any gene: 8. This CDR3 spans 13 amino acids. Germline V CDR1 and CDR2: MNHEY, SMNVEV (reference sequence). The CDR3 loop reads CASRPDRARGYTF. The CDR3 bases are TGTGCCAGCAGACCGGACAGGGCGCGAGGCTACACCTTC.

The rearrangement joins TRBV28 to TRBJ2-1; D is perhaps TRBD1 (5 bases). V dropped 3 bases and J dropped 5 bases, with 11 bases sitting between them. Germline assignment: CDR1 MDHEN and CDR2 SYDVKM. CDR3 length equals 14 residues. The CDR3 nucleotides are TGTGCCAGCAGTTTGAGTAGGGGCAACAATGAGCAGTTCTTC. Translating it yields CASSLSRGNNEQFF.

CDR3 nucleotides: TGTGCCAGCAGCTTACGACAGGGTGGGATTAACACAGATACGCAGTATTTT. Protein sequence: CASSLRQGGINTDTQYF. This chain links TRBV7-9 with TRBJ2-3, with 7 bases fitting TRBD1. Germline V gene data show CDR1 as SEHNR and CDR2 as FQNEAQ (reference sequence). V was clipped by 2 bases and J by 2 bases; unmatched bases: 10. The CDR3 covers 17 residues.

The chain uses TRBV4-2 and TRBJ2-2; tentative D call: TRBD1 (5 bases). The V end lost 0 bases, the J end lost 4 bases, and 12 bases lay between the germline ends. This CDR3 contains 16 residues. Germline V lookup: CDR1 LGHNA, CDR2 YNFKEQ. CDR3 sequence: CASSQDRGYGTGELFF. As DNA, the CDR3 is TGTGCCAGCAGCCAAGATAGGGGATATGGCACCGGGGAGCTGTTTTTT.

This chain links TRBV2 with TRBJ2-3, with 9 bases lining up with TRBD1. Germline assignment: CDR1 SNHLY and CDR2 FYNNEI. The CDR3 runs to 15 residues. Losses at the gene ends were 8 bases for V and 4 bases for J; bases not matched to a gene: 10. The CDR3 DNA reads as TGTGCCAGCGGAGAACAGGGGGCGCTTGCAGATACGCAGTATTTT. This gives the protein CASGEQGALADTQYF.

This clone was observed a handful of times. The chain's CDR3 is CATSDPRSDTQYF. In DNA, the CDR3 is TGTGCCACCAGTGATCCCCGTTCAGATACGCAGTATTTT. The V and J genes are TRBV24-1 and TRBJ2-3; D is undetermined. CDR3 length: 13 residues. The germline V gene has CDR1 KGHDR and CDR2 SFDVKD. V lost 3 bases and J 4 bases, leaving 7 bases between the germline ends.

J is TRBJ1-2 and V is TRBV5-8; D remains ambiguous. Germline loops: CDR1 SGHTS, CDR2 YDEGEE. V dropped 0 bases and J dropped 0 bases, with 9 bases sitting between them. This CDR3 spans 15 amino acids. This chain's CDR3 is CASSLAERTNYGYTF. DNA of the CDR3: TGTGCCAGCAGCTTGGCAGAACGTACTAACTATGGCTACACCTTC.

To note about this clone: Other DNA sequences in the sample encode the same CDR3. The gene calls are TRBV5-8 and TRBJ1-5, with D perhaps matching TRBD1 (6 bases). CDR1 SGHTS and CDR2 YDEGEE come from the germline V gene. There are 14 residues in the CDR3. Trimming stripped 2 bases from V and 3 bases from J, with 9 bases between. The CDR3 DNA sequence: TGTGCCAGCAGCTTCGGACAGATCAATCAGCCCCAGCATTTT. Amino acid sequence: CASSFGQINQPQHF.

The chain recombines TRBV7-9 with TRBJ1-2; D unresolved. Germline CDR1 is SEHNR and CDR2 is FQNEAQ (reference sequence). This CDR3 has 12 residues. Deletions cut 5 bases from V and 8 bases from J, with 12 bases between. The CDR3 sequence is CASSIPGSGYTF. DNA for the CDR3: TGTGCCAGCAGCATTCCAGGCTCGGGCTACACCTTC.

Note on this clone: Other nucleotide sequences in the sample specify the same CDR3. The chain employs TRBV6-1 and TRBJ1-4; D unclear. CDR3 length equals 11 residues. The germline V and J ends were trimmed by 3 bases and 15 bases, with 11 bases remaining between them. Germline V gene lookup returns CDR1 MNHNS and CDR2 SASEGT. CDR3 nucleotide sequence: TGTGCCAGCAGTGAGCGGGGTACATTGTTTTTT. Translated, it gives CASSERGTLFF.

This chain connects TRBV7-9 to TRBJ1-4; D might be TRBD1 (5 bases). V lost 0 bases to trimming and J lost 0 bases, with 14 bases between them. Germline-derived CDR1 and CDR2 are SEHNR and FQNEAQ (reference sequence). CDR3 length: 18 residues. DNA for the CDR3: TGTGCCAGCAGCTTAGCCAATGCGGGGGTTGCAACTAATGAAAAACTGTTTTTT. This translates into CASSLANAGVATNEKLFF.

The chain links TRBV15 to TRBJ2-4, with 10 bases matching TRBD2. The CDR3 is made up of 19 amino acids. Germline lookup yields CDR1 LNHNV and CDR2 YYDKDF (reference sequence). V dropped 0 bases and J dropped 2; count of bases not matched to a gene: 10. The CDR3 region is CATSRDITSGAVTKNIQYF. The CDR3 region has the DNA TGTGCCACCAGCAGAGATATTACTAGCGGGGCCGTTACCAAAAACATTCAGTACTTC.

This clone appeared a single time. The genes are TRBV30 and TRBJ1-1, with D perhaps matching TRBD1 (6 bases). CDR3 length: 13 residues. Between the trimmed V and J ends, which lost 5 bases and 0 bases, there was a span of 10 bases. Germline lookup yields CDR1 GTSNPN and CDR2 SVGIG (reference sequence). This CDR3 is CAWGQGLNTEAFF. The CDR3 nucleotides are TGTGCCTGGGGGCAGGGGTTGAACACTGAAGCTTTCTTT.

The rearrangement joins TRBV5-1 to TRBJ2-1, with 16 positions matching TRBD2. The ends lost 3 bases at V and 7 bases at J; junction bases unmatched: 4. Germline CDR1 is SGHRS and CDR2 is YFSETQ. This CDR3 contains 16 residues. In DNA form, the CDR3 reads TGCGCCAGCAGCTCGGGACTAGCGGGGGGGCCAAATGAGCAGTTCTTC. Translating it yields CASSSGLAGGPNEQFF.

This clone was picked up a small number of times. This chain links TRBV18 with TRBJ1-2, with 7 bases fitting TRBD1. Trimming cost V 6 bases and J 4 bases; bases outside gene matches: 8. This CDR3 is 14 amino acids long. The germline V gene has CDR1 KGHSH and CDR2 LQKENI. This CDR3 is CASSHGRQGYGYTF. Here the CDR3 DNA reads TGTGCCAGCTCTCACGGGCGACAGGGCTATGGCTACACCTTC.

The V gene is TRBV24-1, the J gene TRBJ2-7; possible D gene TRBD1, 6 bases. The germline V and J ends were trimmed by 4 bases and 4 bases, with 7 bases remaining between them. Germline-derived CDR1 and CDR2 are KGHDR and SFDVKD. The length of the CDR3 is 12 residues. The CDR3 nucleotides read TGTGCCACCAGTGACACAGGGTACGAGCAGTACTTC. Protein product: CATSDTGYEQYF.

This clone was observed a single time. The chain joins TRBV5-1 to TRBJ1-2, with D tentatively TRBD1 (5 bases). The germline CDR1 and CDR2 sequences are SGHRS and YFSETQ. Trimming left V 0 bases short and J 4 bases short, with 13 bases between. This CDR3 has 15 residues. The CDR3 is CASSLAPLDSYGYTF. The CDR3 DNA is TGCGCCAGCAGCTTGGCCCCCCTCGACAGCTATGGCTACACCTTC.

The rearrangement uses TRBV19 and TRBJ1-5; unclear D gene. Germline assignment: CDR1 LNHDA and CDR2 SQIVND (reference sequence). V was pared by 5 bases and J by 0 bases, with 8 bases between. The CDR3 totals 14 residues. CDR3 nucleotides: TGTGCCAGTAGTCTGGAGAATAGCAATCAGCCCCAGCATTTT. This encodes CASSLENSNQPQHF. The full variable domain, completed using reference TRBV19 and TRBJ1-5, is DGGITQSPKYLFRKEGQNVTLSCEQNLNHDAMYWYRQDPGQGLRLIYYSQIVNDFQKGDIAEGYSVSREKKESFPLTVTSAQKNPTAFYLCASSLENSNQPQHFGDGTRLSIL.